This TCR beta chain was recovered during a study of T cells in Graves' hyperthyroidism and ophthalmopathy. Overall study results and limits: Blood also carried most thyroid clonotypes expanded above 0.001.

V lost 5 bases and J lost 2; bases outside the gene matches: 16. There are 20 residues in the CDR3. The germline CDR1 and CDR2 sequences are SGHVS and FNYEAQ. Source material for PBMCs was more than 7.5 ml fresh peripheral blood. This clonotype has only a few counts. As yet, its antigen is unknown. TCR beta CDR3 region amplification was performed from RNA transcripts. RT-PCR in the first round (using the HTBI primer set) targeted the TCR CDR3. TCRdb re-analysed the multiplex PCR reads in MiXCR, keeping a single row per CDR3 protein. This sample has roughly 250,000 distinct CDR3 sequences, with about 16% found just once.

What was sequenced was blood. The rearrangement links TRBV7-6 to TRBJ2-5; 14 bases align to TRBD2. This clonotype was sampled from a young woman with Graves' ophthalmopathy. The CDR3 nucleotides are TGTGCCAGCAGCGTAGGACTAGCGGGGGGCTCCGGAACATTACAAGAGACCCAGTACTTC. As protein: CASSVGLAGGSGTLQETQYF.